The 27 T cell receptor beta chains below were found in one sample sequenced in a study of blood T cell repertoires in COVID-19. Assay used: immunoSEQ multiplex PCR; TCRdb lists only in-frame clones, some missing. Of about 120,000 clones listed, 90% are singletons. The sample consisted of peripheral blood. These receptors were collected from a woman aged 55-70 years with COVID-19, enrolled during active disease.

The genes are TRBV18 and TRBJ1-1, with unresolved D. The V end was cut by 6 bases, the J end by 0 bases, with 14 bases between. Germline CDR1 KGHSH, CDR2 LQKENI. The CDR3 is 15 amino acids. CDR3 sequence reads: CASSPLAGVNTEAFF. Here the CDR3 DNA reads TGTGCCAGCTCCCCCTTGGCAGGCGTGAACACTGAAGCTTTCTTT.

The chain has TRBV5-4 and TRBJ1-2, with 10 bases matching TRBD1. CDR3 length: 15 amino acids. The germline CDR1 and CDR2 sequences are SGHNT and YYREEE (reference sequence). After removal of 4 bases from V and 4 bases from J, the junction contained 7 bases not matched to a gene. The CDR3 region is CASSVDRGQGYGYTF. CDR3 in DNA: TGTGCCAGCAGCGTCGACAGGGGGCAGGGCTATGGCTACACCTTC.

In this sample, this clone turned up once. The V gene is TRBV11-2, the J gene TRBJ1-1; no clear D. The CDR3 has 12 amino acids. V lost 3 bases and J 1 base, leaving 3 bases between the germline ends. Germline values: CDR1 SGHAT, CDR2 FQNNGV. The CDR3 nucleotides are TGTGCCAGCAGCTTCGGGAACACTGAAGCTTTCTTT. This codes for CASSFGNTEAFF.

The V and J genes are TRBV7-8 and TRBJ1-5, with 7 bases lining up with TRBD1. Germline assignment: CDR1 SGHVS and CDR2 FQNEAQ. The CDR3 sequence is 14 residues long. The J segment lost 5 bases and the V segment lost 4 bases, leaving 5 bases of the junction unmatched. CDR3: CASSSRQGDQPQHF. DNA for the CDR3: TGTGCCAGCAGCTCGCGACAGGGTGATCAGCCCCAGCATTTT.

This chain joins TRBV6-1 and TRBJ2-7, with TRBD1 identical over 8 bases. The J segment lost 3 bases and the V segment lost 2 bases, leaving 6 bases of the junction unmatched. The CDR3 spans 15 residues. Germline assignment: CDR1 MNHNS and CDR2 SASEGT. CDR3 amino acids: CASSEPRTGIYEQYF. CDR3 DNA sequence: TGTGCCAGCAGTGAACCCAGGACAGGGATCTACGAGCAGTACTTC.

This clone was seen once. The rearrangement links TRBV29-1 to TRBJ1-5, with unresolved D. V dropped 6 bases and J dropped 2 bases, with 14 bases sitting between them. CDR3 length equals 14 residues. Germline V gives CDR1 SQVTM, CDR2 ANQGSEA. CDR3: CSVSLSDRNQPQHF. In DNA, the CDR3 is TGCAGCGTCTCCCTCAGTGATCGCAATCAGCCCCAGCATTTT. Full variable domain (outside the CDR3, taken from reference TRBV29-1 and TRBJ1-5): SAVISQKPSRDICQRGTSLTIQCQVDSQVTMMFWYRQQPGQSLTLIATANQGSEATYESGFVIDKFPISRPNLTFSTLTVSNMSPEDSSIYLCSVSLSDRNQPQHFGDGTRLSIL.

V and J are TRBV6-6 and TRBJ1-1; 8 nucleotides align to TRBD1. CDR3 length: 14 residues. Germline CDR1 is MNHNY and CDR2 is SVGAGI (reference sequence). The V gene end was trimmed by 6 bases and the J gene end by 0 bases; junction bases not matched to a gene: 3. CDR3 sequence (DNA): TGTGCCAGCAGCAGGGGGCGGCTGAACACTGAAGCTTTCTTT. It codes for CASSRGRLNTEAFF.

The V and J genes are TRBV11-3 and TRBJ2-7; 7 nucleotides agree with TRBD1. The CDR3 is 11 residues long. Unmatched junction bases numbered 7, after V lost 5 bases and J lost 12 bases. The germline CDR1 and CDR2 sequences are SGHNT and YENEEA. The CDR3 coding sequence is TGTGCCAGCAGCGGTTACAGGGGAAGGTACTTC. As protein: CASSGYRGRYF. The variable domain in full, with the rest retrieved from reference TRBV11-3 and TRBJ2-7, is EAGVVQSPRYKIIEKKQPVAFWCNPISGHNTLYWYLQNLGQGPELLIRYENEEAVDDSQLPKDRFSAERLKGVDSTLKIQPAELGDSAVYLCASSGYRGRYFGPGTRLTVT.

This chain connects TRBV6-5 to TRBJ2-3; D is unclear. Per germline, CDR1 MNHEY and CDR2 SVGAGI. V shed 2 bases and J shed 4 bases, with 10 bases lying between them. The CDR3 spans 14 residues. CDR3 DNA sequence: TGTGCCAGCAGTTACGGGTCAGGTTCAGATACGCAGTATTTT. Its translation is CASSYGSGSDTQYF.

The chain links TRBV20-1 to TRBJ1-1; tentatively, D is TRBD1 (6 bases). Germline assignment: CDR1 DFQATT and CDR2 SNEGSKA (reference sequence). The germline V and J ends were trimmed by 3 bases and 2 bases, with 16 bases remaining between them. This CDR3 has 15 amino acids. Written as DNA, the CDR3 is TGCAGTGCTAGTCTGCCCAGGGGTTTTAACACTGAAGCTTTCTTT. As protein: CSASLPRGFNTEAFF.

This chain connects TRBV18 to TRBJ1-6, with a weak D call TRBD1 (5 bases). The CDR3 extends over 15 amino acids. Deletions cut 6 bases from V and 5 bases from J, with 14 bases between. Germline CDR1 reads KGHSH; CDR2 reads LQKENI. The CDR3 nucleotides read TGTGCCAGCTCCCTCGGGGAGGGACATAATTCACCCCTCCACTTT. This sequence encodes CASSLGEGHNSPLHF.

The V call is TRBV3-1 (or the pseudogene TRBV3-2), the J call TRBJ2-7; D ambiguous. Germline V gives CDR1 LGHDT, CDR2 YNNKEL (reference sequence). The CDR3 contains 14 residues. The V end was cut by 4 bases, the J end by 3 bases, with 13 bases between. The chain's CDR3 is CASSPGSSLYEQYF. CDR3 DNA: TGTGCCAGCAGCCCTGGTTCCAGTCTCTACGAGCAGTACTTC.

V gene TRBV15 combines with J gene TRBJ1-1; no clear D gene. Trimming stripped 0 bases from V and 8 bases from J, with 22 bases between. In germline, CDR1 is LNHNV, CDR2 YYDKDF (reference sequence). The CDR3 contains 17 residues. The CDR3 DNA sequence: TGTGCCACCAGCAGAGATTGGTCCACCGGGAAAGCCGTAGAAGCTTTCTTT. It translates to CATSRDWSTGKAVEAFF.

This clone was counted a few times. The chain combines TRBV15 with TRBJ2-1, with 8 bases lining up with TRBD2. Germline CDR1 reads LNHNV; CDR2 reads YYDKDF (reference sequence). The V and J ends lost 0 bases and 4 bases, in that order; junction bases with no gene match: 17. The CDR3 runs to 20 residues. CDR3 region: CATSRDPFWSLPGGYNEQFF. The CDR3 nucleotides are TGTGCCACCAGCAGAGACCCGTTTTGGTCTCTGCCGGGGGGGTACAATGAGCAGTTCTTC.

The chain is built from TRBV7-9 and TRBJ2-3; D unclear. Looked up from germline, CDR1 is SEHNR and CDR2 is FQNEAQ (reference sequence). Trimming took off 0 bases at V and 8 bases at J, with 9 bases between the two ends. CDR3 size: 13 residues. The CDR3 sequence is CASSLALVGTQYF. As DNA, the CDR3 is TGTGCCAGCAGCTTAGCGCTAGTGGGTACGCAGTATTTT.

The chain carries TRBV3-1 (or the pseudogene TRBV3-2) and TRBJ1-2, with 9 bases matching TRBD1. From germline, CDR1 is LGHDT and CDR2 YNNKEL (reference sequence). With V trimmed by 2 bases and J by 14 bases, 9 bases remained unmatched. The CDR3 loop spans 13 amino acids. CDR3 sequence reads: CASSQTRQGGSTF. The DNA for the CDR3 is TGTGCCAGCAGCCAAACGCGACAGGGGGGGAGTACCTTC.

The chain combines TRBV3-1 (or the pseudogene TRBV3-2) with TRBJ1-1; the D is unclear. The V end lost 1 base, the J end lost 1 base, and 4 bases lay between the germline ends. The CDR3 consists of 13 residues. CDR1 and CDR2 from the germline V gene are LGHDT and YNNKEL (reference sequence). CDR3 residues: CASSQGGNTEAFF. CDR3 nucleotide sequence: TGTGCCAGCAGCCAAGGAGGGAACACTGAAGCTTTCTTT.

The V gene is TRBV7-2, the J gene TRBJ1-5; tentatively, D is TRBD1 (6 bases). The germline gives CDR1 SGHTA, CDR2 FQGNSA. The CDR3 is made up of 17 amino acids. The V gene lost 4 bases and the J gene lost 2 bases, with 18 bases spanning the gap. CDR3 amino acids: CASSSSWGQEGNQPQHF. The CDR3 DNA reads as TGTGCCAGCAGCTCTTCATGGGGGCAGGAAGGCAATCAGCCCCAGCATTTT.

The gene calls are TRBV2 and TRBJ1-2, with 8 bases matching TRBD1. The CDR3 spans 16 residues. V was pared by 0 bases and J by 3 bases, with 6 bases of the junction left unmatched. CDR1 and CDR2 (germline): SNHLY, FYNNEI. This CDR3 reads CASSEAPGQGYYGYTF. CDR3 in DNA: TGTGCCAGCAGTGAAGCCCCCGGACAGGGATACTATGGCTACACCTTC.

This sequence joins TRBV13 and TRBJ2-1; 9 nucleotides align to TRBD2. Germline trimming cut 3 bases from V and 15 bases from J; bases unmatched to any gene: 6. Germline V gene sequence: CDR1 PRHDT, CDR2 FYEKMQ (reference sequence). This CDR3 comprises 12 residues. The CDR3 loop is CASSLVAGEVFF. The CDR3 nucleotides read TGTGCCAGCAGCTTGGTAGCGGGGGAGGTGTTCTTC.

This chain uses TRBV19 with TRBJ2-6; 8 nucleotides match TRBD2. Germline V gene data show CDR1 as LNHDA and CDR2 as SQIVND (reference sequence). The CDR3 spans 17 residues. V trimming: 3 bases; J trimming: 0 bases; junction bases outside the gene matches: 4. CDR3 sequence reads: CASSILAGYSGANVLTF. The DNA of the CDR3 is TGTGCCAGTAGTATTTTAGCGGGGTACTCTGGGGCCAACGTCCTGACTTTC.

The rearrangement joins TRBV10-3 to TRBJ2-5, with 10 nucleotides matching TRBD2. Germline trimming cut 0 bases from V and 1 base from J; bases unmatched to any gene: 5. Per the germline V gene, CDR1 is ENHRY and CDR2 is SYGVKD. This CDR3 is 17 amino acids long. The CDR3 reads CAISESMSGGAQETQYF. The CDR3 bases are TGTGCCATCAGTGAGTCGATGAGCGGGGGGGCCCAAGAGACCCAGTACTTC.

The chain couples TRBV29-1 to TRBJ2-2; maybe TRBD2 (5 bases). V was cut by 1 base and J by 0 bases, with 9 bases left in between. Germline CDR1 is SQVTM and CDR2 is ANQGSEA. The CDR3 loop spans 15 amino acids. CDR3 in DNA: TGCAGCGTTGAAGTTCGGAGGACGAACACCGGGGAGCTGTTTTTT. Translation gives CSVEVRRTNTGELFF.

V and J are TRBV15 and TRBJ1-2; tentatively, D is TRBD1 (6 bases). Looked up from germline, CDR1 is LNHNV and CDR2 is YYDKDF (reference sequence). The CDR3 loop spans 15 amino acids. V was shortened by 2 bases and J by 0 bases, with 10 bases between the two germline ends. For the CDR3, the DNA is TGTGCCACCAGCAGACATTCAGGGGCTAACTATGGCTACACCTTC. It codes for CATSRHSGANYGYTF.

This chain joins TRBV11-3 and TRBJ2-7; possible D gene TRBD2, 6 bases. CDR1 SGHNT and CDR2 YENEEA come from the germline V gene. V shed 5 bases and J shed 6 bases, with 14 bases lying between them. This CDR3 has 13 residues. In DNA, the CDR3 is TGTGCCAGCAGCCCGACTAGGAGTGGCGAGCAGTACTTC. The encoded protein is CASSPTRSGEQYF.

Here the CDR3 DNA reads TGTGCCAGCAGTGGACTAGGTTTAGAGACCCAGTACTTC. Protein: CASSGLGLETQYF. The chain is built from TRBV2 and TRBJ2-5, with D tentatively TRBD2 (6 bases). Germline V CDR1 and CDR2: SNHLY, FYNNEI. V was cut by 4 bases and J by 4 bases, with 10 bases left in between. The CDR3 extends over 13 amino acids.

This chain joins TRBV5-5 and TRBJ1-4, with 9 bases aligning to TRBD1. Per the germline V gene, CDR1 is SGHKS and CDR2 is YYEKEE (reference sequence). This CDR3 is 14 amino acids long. Germline trimming cut 1 base from V and 8 bases from J; bases unmatched to any gene: 3. CDR3 sequence: CASSLPGQGEKLFF. In DNA, the CDR3 is TGTGCCAGCAGCTTGCCGGGACAGGGAGAAAAACTGTTTTTT.